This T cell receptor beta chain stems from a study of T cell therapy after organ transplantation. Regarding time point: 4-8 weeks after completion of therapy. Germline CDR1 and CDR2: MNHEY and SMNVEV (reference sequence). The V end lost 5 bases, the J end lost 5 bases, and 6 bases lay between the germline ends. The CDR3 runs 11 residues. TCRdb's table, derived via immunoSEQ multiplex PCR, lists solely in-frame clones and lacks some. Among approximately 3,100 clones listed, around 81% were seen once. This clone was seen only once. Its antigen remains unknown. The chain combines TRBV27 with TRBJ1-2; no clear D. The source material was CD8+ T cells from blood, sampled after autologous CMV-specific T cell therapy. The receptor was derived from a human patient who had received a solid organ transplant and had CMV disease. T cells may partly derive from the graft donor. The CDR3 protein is CASSTGYGYTF. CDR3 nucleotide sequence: TGTGCCAGCAGTACTGGGTATGGCTACACCTTC.